These T cell receptor beta chains were read from a single sample in a study of T cell repertoires in cytomegalovirus infection. Their antigens are not known. TCRdb redid the calling of the reads with MiXCR, one entry per CDR3 protein. The sample yields approximately 1,000,000 distinct CDR3 sequences, approximately 31% seen once. Sequenced material: cultured CD8+ T cells from PBMCs, taken from culture after CMV antigen stimulation. The receptors stem from a human donor in good health (CMV status not recorded). Some clones in this sample may be carry-over from other donors' samples. Both conserved end residues are part of each CDR3. D genes are given only for firm matches. For some rows the clone size is stated as once, few or many, or as a class when expanded; others skip it.

clone_size,v_call,j_call,d_call,cdr3_nt,cdr3_aa
NA,TRBV6-5,TRBJ2-5,NA,TGTGCCAGCAGACTCGTGGGGGGCGAGACCCAGTACTTC,CASRLVGGETQYF
NA,TRBV11-2,TRBJ1-5,NA,TGTGCCAGCAGCTTAGGTGCCCGGGACACGAGAGATCAGCCCCAGCATTTT,CASSLGARDTRDQPQHF
few,TRBV6-6,TRBJ2-1,NA,TGTGCCAGCAGCCCCCCGGAGGATGAGCAGTTCTTC,CASSPPEDEQFF
NA,TRBV4-1,TRBJ2-2,NA,TGCGCCAGCAGCCCCCGGGGGTTGAGCGGGGAGCTGTTTTTT,CASSPRGLSGELFF
NA,TRBV11-2,TRBJ2-3,TRBD1,TGTGCCAGCAGCTCGGGACAGAGCCTGGGGTACACAGATACGCAGTATTTT,CASSSGQSLGYTDTQYF
NA,TRBV18,TRBJ1-1,NA,TGTGCCAGCTCACCACCCTCTTGGAACACTGAAGCTTTCTTT,CASSPPSWNTEAFF
NA,TRBV19,TRBJ2-3,TRBD2,TGTGCCAGTCTACGCCGTATTAGCGGGGGGGACACAGATACGCAGTATTTT,CASLRRISGGDTDTQYF
NA,TRBV6-5,TRBJ1-6,NA,TGTGCCAGCAGTTACTTTGGGATTCAATTTAATAACGAGAATTCACCCCTCCACTTT,CASSYFGIQFNNENSPLHF
few,TRBV24-1,TRBJ2-1,NA,TGTGCCACCAGTGAAGCTCTAGCGACGGATGAGCAGTTCTTC,CATSEALATDEQFF
few,TRBV7-9,TRBJ2-3,TRBD2,TGTGCCAGCAGCTTAGGGTGGCTAGCGGGGACGACAGATACGCAGTATTTT,CASSLGWLAGTTDTQYF
few,TRBV28,TRBJ1-2,TRBD1,TGTGCCAGCAGCCTAGACACAGGGGGCTACTATGGCTACACCTTC,CASSLDTGGYYGYTF
few,TRBV19,TRBJ1-1,NA,TGTGCCAGTAGTGTACAGGGCACTGAAGCTTTCTTT,CASSVQGTEAFF
NA,TRBV15,TRBJ1-1,TRBD1,TGTGCCACCAGCAGAGATGTTAGTGACAGGGGGCCCACTGAAGCTTTCTTT,CATSRDVSDRGPTEAFF
NA,TRBV12-5,TRBJ1-1,TRBD1,TGTGCTAGTGGTTTGGTACTAGAGGACAGGGGAGAGGCTGAAGCTTTCTTT,CASGLVLEDRGEAEAFF
NA,TRBV9,TRBJ1-5,NA,TGTGCCAGCAGCGTAGATGCGGGGGCGGGACAGCCCCAGCATTTT,CASSVDAGAGQPQHF
NA,TRBV7-9,TRBJ2-3,NA,TGTGCCAGCAGCCACCGACGACTTTCTATTACCACAGATACGCAGTATTTT,CASSHRRLSITTDTQYF
few,TRBV20-1,TRBJ1-2,NA,TGCAGTGCTAGAGTGTGGGGGGCGAGCTACACCTTC,CSARVWGASYTF
NA,TRBV7-2,TRBJ2-5,NA,TGTGCCAGCAGCTTAGAAGTTTGGGGCAACCAAGAGACCCAGTACTTC,CASSLEVWGNQETQYF
many,TRBV4-1,TRBJ1-1,NA,TGTGCCAGCAGTCCGACAGACTCGAACACTGAAGCTTTCTTT,CASSPTDSNTEAFF
few,TRBV10-3,TRBJ1-1,TRBD1,TGTGCCATCAGTGAGGCCAATGACAGGGGTGAAGCTTTCTTT,CAISEANDRGEAFF
many,TRBV19,TRBJ1-2,NA,TGTGCCAGTAGCTCTCTTGGCCGGGGACCCTATGGCTACACCTTC,CASSSLGRGPYGYTF
NA,TRBV7-9,TRBJ1-1,TRBD1,TGTGCCAGCAGCTTAGCCGGGACAGGGGACGAAGCTTTCTTT,CASSLAGTGDEAFF
many,TRBV7-9,TRBJ1-3,NA,TGTGCCAGCAGCCAACCCAAGAGAACCTACTCTGGAAACACCATATATTTT,CASSQPKRTYSGNTIYF
NA,TRBV29-1,TRBJ2-1,TRBD2,TGCAGCGTATTAAGCGGGGAGAGCTCCTACAATGAGCAGTTCTTC,CSVLSGESSYNEQFF
NA,TRBV5-4,TRBJ1-3,NA,TGTGCCAGCAGCTTGCAAAAAGGGACCGTCGCCCCGCAGGGAAACACCATATATTTT,CASSLQKGTVAPQGNTIYF
NA,TRBV4-2,TRBJ1-1,NA,TGTGCCAGCAGCCAAAGGGGCCTTTTGAACACTGAAGCTTTCTTT,CASSQRGLLNTEAFF
once,TRBV11-3,TRBJ1-1,NA,TGTGCCAGCAGCTTAAGGGGGACCTCGACTGAAGCTTTCTTT,CASSLRGTSTEAFF
NA,TRBV28,TRBJ2-3,NA,TGTGCCAGCGGTCCGGGACGAGGGGTGCTTAAACGGGCCTTCACAGATACGCAGTATTTT,CASGPGRGVLKRAFTDTQYF
few,TRBV12-3/TRBV12-4,TRBJ2-1,TRBD1,TGTGCCAGCAAGGGACAGGGGTTTTACAATGAGCAGTTCTTC,CASKGQGFYNEQFF
many,TRBV4-1,TRBJ2-1,NA,TGCGCCAGCAGCCAAGAAACAGGGTACAATGAGCAGTTCTTC,CASSQETGYNEQFF
NA,TRBV6-2/TRBV6-3,TRBJ2-1,TRBD2,TGTGCCAGCAGCCTCACTAGCGGCGATGAGCAGTTCTTC,CASSLTSGDEQFF
many,TRBV7-2,TRBJ2-3,TRBD2,TGTGCCAGCAGGAGCGGGGAAGGGGGCACAGATACGCAGTATTTT,CASRSGEGGTDTQYF
few,TRBV6-1,TRBJ1-1,TRBD1,TGTGCCAGCATGGCGACAGGGCTTGGGAGCACTGAAGCTTTCTTT,CASMATGLGSTEAFF
NA,TRBV7-9,TRBJ2-1,NA,TGTGCCAGCAGCGCTCTCGCCTTTCCGGGACTCGAAAACAATGAGCAGTTCTTC,CASSALAFPGLENNEQFF
NA,TRBV6-2/TRBV6-3,TRBJ2-5,NA,TGTGCCAGCAAAGGACACCCCCAAGAGACCCAGTACTTC,CASKGHPQETQYF
few,TRBV27,TRBJ2-1,TRBD1,TGTGCCAGCAGGGAACGGCGACAGGGGGCGCCTACCGAGCAGTTCTTC,CASRERRQGAPTEQFF
NA,TRBV6-6,TRBJ2-3,NA,TGTGCCAGCAGTTACTCCATGGGGGGGGCCCTCACAGATACGCAGTATTTT,CASSYSMGGALTDTQYF
NA,TRBV7-4,TRBJ2-3,NA,TGTGCCAGCAGCGTGGTCAATCCTAGCACAGATACGCAGTATTTT,CASSVVNPSTDTQYF
NA,TRBV10-3,TRBJ1-5,TRBD1,TGTGCCATCAGTGCTGGACAGGGCAATCAGCCCCAGCATTTT,CAISAGQGNQPQHF
NA,TRBV12-3/TRBV12-4,TRBJ2-1,NA,TGTGCCAGCAGTTTATACGTGACTGATCAATACAATGAGCAGTTCTTC,CASSLYVTDQYNEQFF
NA,TRBV6-6,TRBJ2-1,NA,TGTGCCAGCCGGCGAGGGGTGAATGAGCAGTTCTTC,CASRRGVNEQFF
NA,TRBV10-3,TRBJ1-2,TRBD1,TGTGCCATCAGTGCGCGACAGGGGGCGGACTATGGCTACACCTTC,CAISARQGADYGYTF
few,TRBV12-3/TRBV12-4,TRBJ2-5,NA,TGTGCCAGCAGCCCGGTGTCCCTACAATACCAAGAGACCCAGTACTTC,CASSPVSLQYQETQYF
few,TRBV20-1,TRBJ2-3,TRBD2,TGCAGTGCTAGGGGGACTAGCGGGGGGGTCGCCTTCACAGATACGCAGTATTTT,CSARGTSGGVAFTDTQYF
NA,TRBV12-3/TRBV12-4,TRBJ1-1,NA,TGTGCCAGCAGTTTTGTAGGGAGTGAAGCTTTCTTT,CASSFVGSEAFF
NA,TRBV25-1,TRBJ2-1,NA,TGTGCCAGCAGTGAATTCACGGGGGAGGCTTACAATGAGCAGTTCTTC,CASSEFTGEAYNEQFF